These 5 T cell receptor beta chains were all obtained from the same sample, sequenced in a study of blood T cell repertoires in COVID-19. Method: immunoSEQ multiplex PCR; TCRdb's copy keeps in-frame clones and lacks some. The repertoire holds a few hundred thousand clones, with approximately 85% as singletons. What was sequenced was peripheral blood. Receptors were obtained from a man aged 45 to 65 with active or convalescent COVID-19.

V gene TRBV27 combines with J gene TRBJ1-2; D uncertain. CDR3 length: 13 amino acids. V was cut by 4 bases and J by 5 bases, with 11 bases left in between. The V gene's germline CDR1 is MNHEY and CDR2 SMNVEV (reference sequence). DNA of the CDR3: TGTGCCAGCAGTTCCCCGGGAGGGTATGGCTACACCTTC. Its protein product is CASSSPGGYGYTF.

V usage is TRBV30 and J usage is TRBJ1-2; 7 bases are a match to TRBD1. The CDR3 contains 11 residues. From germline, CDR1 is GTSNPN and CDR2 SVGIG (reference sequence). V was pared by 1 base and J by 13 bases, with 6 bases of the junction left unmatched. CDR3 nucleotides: TGTGCCTGGAGTGCGACAGGGATGACCACCTTC. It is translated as CAWSATGMTTF.

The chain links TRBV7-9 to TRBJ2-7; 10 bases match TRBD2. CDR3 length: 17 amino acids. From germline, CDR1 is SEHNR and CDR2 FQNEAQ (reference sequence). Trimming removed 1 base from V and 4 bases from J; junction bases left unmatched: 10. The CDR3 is CASSLGLAGEIGYEQYF. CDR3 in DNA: TGTGCCAGCAGCTTAGGTCTAGCGGGAGAAATCGGTTACGAGCAGTACTTC.

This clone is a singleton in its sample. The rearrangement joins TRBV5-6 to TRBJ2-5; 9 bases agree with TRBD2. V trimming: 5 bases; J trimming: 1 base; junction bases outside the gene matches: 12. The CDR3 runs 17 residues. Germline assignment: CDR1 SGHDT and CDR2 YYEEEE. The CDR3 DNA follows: TGTGCCAGCAGTCCCGGAGTACTAGCGGGCCGCCAAGAGACCCAGTACTTC. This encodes CASSPGVLAGRQETQYF.

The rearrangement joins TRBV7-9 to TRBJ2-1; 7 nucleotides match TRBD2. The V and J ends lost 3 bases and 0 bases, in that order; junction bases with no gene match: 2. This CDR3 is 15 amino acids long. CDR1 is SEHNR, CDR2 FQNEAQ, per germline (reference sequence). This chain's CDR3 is CASSLRESSYNEQFF. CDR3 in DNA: TGTGCCAGCAGCTTGCGGGAGAGCTCCTACAATGAGCAGTTCTTC.